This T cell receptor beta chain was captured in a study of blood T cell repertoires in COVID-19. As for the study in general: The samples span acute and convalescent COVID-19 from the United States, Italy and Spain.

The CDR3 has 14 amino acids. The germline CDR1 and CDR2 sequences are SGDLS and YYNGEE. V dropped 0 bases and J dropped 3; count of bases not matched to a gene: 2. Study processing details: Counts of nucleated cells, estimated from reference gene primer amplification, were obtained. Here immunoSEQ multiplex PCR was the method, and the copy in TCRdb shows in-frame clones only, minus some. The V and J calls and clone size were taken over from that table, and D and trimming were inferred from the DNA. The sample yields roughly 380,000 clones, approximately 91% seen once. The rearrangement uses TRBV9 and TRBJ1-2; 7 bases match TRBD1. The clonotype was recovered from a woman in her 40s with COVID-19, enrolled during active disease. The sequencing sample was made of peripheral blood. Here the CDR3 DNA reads TGTGCCAGCAGCGTAGGGCAGGGGGACTATGGCTACACCTTC. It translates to CASSVGQGDYGYTF.